Given below is one T cell receptor beta chain in context. Antigen: not known. The source of the sample is a study of cytomegalovirus exposure and HLA in healthy donors. Overall study findings and caveats: Upon later analysis, HLA-associated TCR beta chains proved more clonally expanded than other, equally common chains.

J lost 3 bases, V lost 5 bases, and 4 bases had no gene match. The CDR3 is made up of 15 amino acids. The germline V gene encodes CDR1 MGHRA and CDR2 YSYEKL. Researchers ran the PCR with 60 Vbeta and 13 Jbeta primers. Only in-frame clones appear in the TCRdb table, and some are missing; sequencing was by immunoSEQ multiplex PCR. This table has 100,000 or so clones, just under 75% appearing once. This sequence was found in a man aged 50-60 years in good health and CMV-seropositive. The chain links TRBV4-1 to TRBJ2-7; 13 bases are shared with TRBD2. Sequencing used PBMCs. CDR3 sequence reads: CASSGLAGVSYEQYF. CDR3 DNA: TGCGCCAGCAGCGGACTAGCGGGAGTTAGCTACGAGCAGTACTTC.